Included here is one T cell receptor beta chain sequence, with context. V gave up 5 bases and J gave up 0 bases; unmatched junction bases: 6. The CDR3 runs 15 residues. The V gene's germline CDR1 is MNHEY and CDR2 SVGAGI. Some clones are missing from TCRdb's copy, which holds only in-frame ones; the method was immunoSEQ multiplex PCR. The profile shows over 60,000 clones, 82% of them singletons. This sample was included in a study of blood T cell repertoires in COVID-19. Sequenced material: peripheral blood. This chain joins TRBV6-5 and TRBJ2-7, with 8 nucleotides matching TRBD1. The receptor's source is a human donor in a cohort sampled during active COVID-19. For the CDR3, the DNA is TGTGCCAGCAGTCAGACAGGGGTGCGCTCCTACGAGCAGTACTTC. Its translation is CASSQTGVRSYEQYF.